A selection of T cell receptor beta chains follows, all from one sample in a study of shared clonotypes between healthy human individuals. TCRdb's table, derived via immunoSEQ multiplex PCR, lists solely in-frame clones and lacks some. The sample has more than 2 million clones; about 95% are singletons. What was sequenced was naive CD8+ T cells sorted from blood. The receptors come from a man aged 18 to 29 in good health. CDR3s include the opening cysteine and the closing phenylalanine or tryptophan. A D gene is named only where the DNA matches it firmly. Where a row states a size, it is once, few, many or the class of an expanded clone; other rows omit it.

clone_size	d_call	j_call	v_call	cdr3_nt	cdr3_aa
.	TRBD1	TRBJ2-3	TRBV9	TGTGCCAGCAGCCTCTTTGGGGGACAGGGGGTCACAGATACGCAGTATTTT	CASSLFGGQGVTDTQYF
.	TRBD2	TRBJ2-1	TRBV29-1	TGCAGCATACTAGCGGGAGTCTACAATGAGCAGTTCTTC	CSILAGVYNEQFF
once	.	TRBJ1-4	TRBV6-5	TGTGCCAGCAGTTCCAGACCCAGGGCAACTAATGAAAAACTGTTTTTT	CASSSRPRATNEKLFF
.	TRBD1	TRBJ1-1	TRBV7-9	TGTGCCAGCAGCTTAAGAGGCAGGGGGTGGGGAACTGAAGCTTTCTTT	CASSLRGRGWGTEAFF
.	.	TRBJ2-1	TRBV11-2	TGTGCCAGCAGCTTCTTAGGTTGGACAGAATACAATGAGCAGTTCTTC	CASSFLGWTEYNEQFF
.	.	TRBJ1-5	TRBV19	TGTGCCAGTAGTGAAGTCAGCAATCAGCCCCAGCATTTT	CASSEVSNQPQHF
.	TRBD1	TRBJ2-7	TRBV27	TGTGCCAGCAGTTTCTCGACAGGGGGCGGGTACGAGCAGTACTTC	CASSFSTGGGYEQYF
few	TRBD1	TRBJ2-7	TRBV6-5	TGTGCCAGCAGTTACGGGACAGGGGGTTACGAGCAGTACTTC	CASSYGTGGYEQYF
.	TRBD2	TRBJ2-7	TRBV7-9	TGTGCCAGCAGCTTCGGCGGGGGACCAGTCTACGAGCAGTACTTC	CASSFGGGPVYEQYF
.	TRBD1	TRBJ2-4	TRBV7-9	TGTGCCAGCAGCCCCCGGGACAGCCCCTCTCGAAACATTCAGTACTTC	CASSPRDSPSRNIQYF
.	TRBD2	TRBJ2-1	TRBV27	TGTGCCAGCAGTTCCTACCCCGGGGGGGAAAGCAATGAGCAGTTCTTC	CASSSYPGGESNEQFF
.	.	TRBJ1-1	TRBV7-6	TGTGCCAGCAGCTTAAATCTAGTGGGGGGGAACACTGAAGCTTTCTTT	CASSLNLVGGNTEAFF
.	.	TRBJ2-7	TRBV7-9	TGTGCCAGCAGCTTAGTGGGCGACGAGCAGTACTTC	CASSLVGDEQYF
.	TRBD1	TRBJ1-1	TRBV7-9	TGTGCCAGCAGCTGGGGACAGGGAAACACTGAAGCTTTCTTT	CASSWGQGNTEAFF
.	TRBD2	TRBJ2-7	TRBV9	TGTGCCAGCAGCCTAGGGATTAGCGGGGACTACGAGCAGTACTTC	CASSLGISGDYEQYF
.	.	TRBJ2-6	TRBV27	TGTGCCAGCAGTTTAACTTACTCTGGGGCCAACGTCCTGACTTTC	CASSLTYSGANVLTF
.	.	TRBJ2-7	TRBV5-5	TGTGCCAGCACCCAGGGTACGCACGAGCAGTACTTC	CASTQGTHEQYF
.	.	TRBJ1-5	TRBV15	TGTGCCACCGCGAGGGCTGATCAGCCCCAGCATTTT	CATARADQPQHF
.	TRBD1	TRBJ1-1	TRBV5-8	TGTGCCAGCAGCATGGGACAGGGATACTTTTTGTACACTGAAGCTTTCTTT	CASSMGQGYFLYTEAFF
.	TRBD1	TRBJ2-7	TRBV5-4	TGTGCCAGCGGGACAGGGGGCTACGAGCAGTACTTC	CASGTGGYEQYF
.	.	TRBJ1-2	TRBV6-6	TGTGCCAGCAGTTACTCTCGGGATGGCTACACCTTC	CASSYSRDGYTF